This T cell receptor beta chain appears in the sequencing data of a study of blood T cell repertoires in COVID-19 (TCRdb year 2020). Regarding the research as a whole: Collaborator samples came from the United States, Italy and Spain and covered acute and convalescent phases of COVID-19. The prospective study material was composed of cDNA or gDNA derived from T cells, B-cell-depleted T cells, or PBMCs. Deeply sampled blood TCRbeta repertoires from subjects exposed to, actively infected with, or recovered from COVID-19 were included in the dataset. The repertoires were released in a freely available public database intended as a resource for research on the immune response to SARS-CoV-2. Samples were obtained from the ongoing ImmuneRACE study (first 160 participants) and from approximately 1,200 subjects provided by 6 global collaborators. A de-identified subject ID, COVID-19 status, age in years and sex were almost always included in the sample metadata. HLA class I and class II types, where available, came from metadata supplied by the sample provider rather than from assay-based typing.

Each collaborating institution followed its own protocols to collect whole blood in K2EDTA tubes. For TCRbeta analysis, collaborators shipped samples as frozen whole blood, isolated PBMCs, or DNA extracted from either of those sample types. TCRbeta CDR3 regions were amplified from genomic DNA using the immunoSEQ Assay, a bias-controlled multiplex PCR. In the paper's pipeline: Nucleated cell counts per sample were estimated from amplification of reference gene primers within the assay. To quantify the absolute abundance of each unique TCRbeta CDR3 rearrangement, sequence reads were collapsed and filtered. Productive Simpson clonality was computed per sample as the square root of Simpson's diversity index over productive rearrangements. TCRdb took over this immuneACCESS table, retaining in-frame rearrangements with V and J assigned. Such tables are incomplete; in checked studies, under half of the missing clones stem from an unresolved V gene, and the remainder is unexplained. V and J calls and clone size follow that table, whereas D and trimming were derived from the DNA. A total of some 51,000 clones appear in this sample, over 75% of them only once. The top ten hold 13% to 15% of the sample.

On the study overall, not on this receptor specifically: Clinical and demographic metadata were provided uncurated, with the amount varying by source and participant.

The germline V gene gives CDR1 as SQVTM and CDR2 as ANQGSEA. The trim is 3 bases for V and 0 bases for J, with a gap of 5 bases between the germline ends. The CDR3, cysteine through phenylalanine, is 13 amino acids long. CDR3 DNA only is kept here, 39 bases in frame from base 1. Notes on this clone: Its antigen target is currently unknown. Base qualities are not recorded, but no much larger clone differs from it by a single base.

The sequence derives from a human donor with active COVID-19. The donor label of this sample is uncertain. Sequencing was performed on peripheral blood. In this chain, TRBV29-1 is recombined with TRBJ2-2, with no confidently assigned D gene. The CDR3 here reads CSVEAANTGELFF. The sequenced DNA: TGCAGCGTTGAGGCTGCGAACACCGGGGAGCTGTTTTTT.